These 9 T cell receptor beta chains were sequenced from one sample in a study of tumor and adjacent non-tumor tissue in lung cancer. The library came from three nested PCR rounds adapted from ARM-PCR protocols. TCRdb analysed the multiplex PCR reads with MiXCR anew, one entry per CDR3 protein. The repertoire consists of 100,000 to 150,000 distinct CDR3 sequences, with 66% occurring once and the leading ten covering around 13%. RNA was extracted from bulk tissue without any cell sorting. Sequenced sample: lung tumor tissue. The source is a young man with non-small cell lung cancer.

This clonotype came up a few times. Given a much more abundant clone one base away, this may be a read error. The chain carries TRBV11-2 and TRBJ2-3; 7 bases fit TRBD2. The CDR3 contains 14 residues. Germline CDR1 and CDR2: SGHAT and FQNNGV. CDR3 DNA: TGTGCCAGCACCCCCCCGGGAGGAACAGATATGCAGTATTTT. It translates to CASTPPGGTDMQYF.

This chain uses TRBV12-3 or TRBV12-4 with TRBJ2-2, with D unclear. V was pared by 7 bases and J by 5 bases, with 17 bases between. The CDR3 contains 15 residues. CDR3 bases: TGTGCCAGCATAGGTTTCGCGGCTTTTACCGGGGAGCTGTTTTTT. Amino acid sequence: CASIGFAAFTGELFF.

The chain is built from TRBV19 and TRBJ2-2; D tentatively fits TRBD1 or TRBD2 (7 bases each). CDR1 and CDR2 (germline): LNHDA, SQIVND (reference sequence). V gave up 8 bases and J gave up 8 bases, with 30 bases separating them. This CDR3 is built from 18 residues. CDR3 region: CASPYWDYNKGGTGELFF. CDR3 DNA: TGTGCCAGTCCATATTGGGACTACAATAAAGGGGGCACAGGGGAGCTGTTTTTT.

The V and J genes are TRBV5-4 and TRBJ1-2; 10 bases are shared with TRBD1. Germline CDR1 is SGHNT and CDR2 is YYREEE (reference sequence). The junction had 6 bases not matched to a gene; V was cut back by 5 bases and J by 5 bases. This CDR3 comprises 14 residues. CDR3 sequence reads: CASSRDRGLYGYTF. The DNA of the CDR3 is TGTGCCAGCAGTCGGGACAGGGGCTTATATGGCTACACCTTC.

Details on this clonotype: A read error may produce the germline difference seen at one junction end. The chain joins TRBV11-2 to TRBJ1-4; D not resolved. The CDR3 is 11 residues long. Germline CDR1 reads SGHAT; CDR2 reads FQNNGV. This CDR3 reads CPSSLEEELFF. The CDR3 region has the DNA TGTCCCAGCAGCTTGGAAGAAGAACTGTTTTTT.

This clonotype was detected only a few times. At one end, the junction sequence differs from germline, possibly due to a read error. CDR3 sequence reads: CASNFRTGRGYERYF. CDR3 sequence (DNA): TGTGCCAGCAACTTCCGAACAGGAAGGGGCTACGAGCGGTACTTC. The chain is built from TRBV11-1 and TRBJ2-7, with D tentatively TRBD1 (5 bases). CDR1 is SGHAT and CDR2 is FQDESV in the germline V gene (reference sequence). This CDR3 spans 15 amino acids.

The rearrangement uses TRBV20-1 and TRBJ2-1, with 14 nucleotides matching TRBD2. With 6 bases clipped from V and 3 bases from J, the junction kept 13 bases outside the gene matches. The CDR3 covers 18 residues. Per the germline V gene, CDR1 is DFQATT and CDR2 is SNEGSKA (reference sequence). Here the CDR3 DNA reads TGCAGTGCCAGGCCCGGACTAGCGGGAGGTATCCGCTACAATGAGCAGTTCTTC. Amino acids: CSARPGLAGGIRYNEQFF.

Of note for this clonotype: Since a much larger clone is just one base distant, this may be a read error. The rearrangement joins TRBV12-3 or TRBV12-4 to TRBJ2-7; D is perhaps TRBD2 (6 bases). This CDR3 has 12 amino acids. Here the CDR3 reads CAGSLAATNLDF. DNA for the CDR3: TGTGCCGGCAGTTTAGCGGCCACAAACCTTGATTTC.

In the case of this clonotype: An end of the junction differs from the germline gene, which may be a read error. This chain connects TRBV11-3 to TRBJ2-1; 9 bases map to TRBD1. Germline CDR1 reads SGHNT; CDR2 reads YENEEA. The CDR3 runs 14 residues. CDR3 sequence: CASSLEQGASEPYF. In DNA, the CDR3 is TGTGCCAGCAGCTTAGAACAGGGGGCGAGCGAGCCGTACTTC.